This entry lists 24 T cell receptor beta chains sequenced from one sample in a study of regulatory T cells in long-lasting Graves disease. Researchers made TCR beta libraries by using iRepertoire HTBI primers and running Arm-PCR on CDR3 regions. TCRdb independently ran MiXCR on the multiplex PCR reads; one entry per CDR3 protein. The data contain more than 300,000 distinct CDR3 sequences, over 9.5% of them singletons. Documented time point: newly diagnosed GD, antithyroid drugs for less than 3 months. RNA from PBMCs was the source of the TCR library. The data were also submitted as part of a second study, on T cells in Graves' hyperthyroidism and ophthalmopathy.

This specimen consisted of peripheral blood mononuclear cells (PBMCs), obtained at new diagnosis, from a patient treated with antithyroid drugs. These receptors all stem from a woman between 18 and 29 years old with Graves disease.

This clonotype appeared many times. This sequence joins TRBV7-9 and TRBJ1-2; weak D call: TRBD1 (6 bases). With 5 bases removed from V and 4 bases from J, the gap between germline ends came to 11 bases. CDR3 size: 13 residues. CDR1 and CDR2 (germline): SEHNR, FQNEAQ (reference sequence). CDR3 protein: CASSRQAFYGYTF. The CDR3 nucleotides read TGTGCCAGCAGCCGACAGGCCTTCTATGGCTACACCTTC.

This clonotype was counted only a few times. In DNA form, the CDR3 reads TGTGCCACCAGCAAGAAAGGGGGCCCCCTCGATCCGGTTGAGCAGTTCTTC. Protein: CATSKKGGPLDPVEQFF. V gene TRBV15 combines with J gene TRBJ2-1, with 7 bases aligning to TRBD1. Trimming at V came to 4 bases and at J to 9 bases, leaving 18 bases not matched to a gene. The CDR3 runs to 17 residues. The germline V gene has CDR1 LNHNV and CDR2 YYDKDF (reference sequence).

The genes are TRBV19 and TRBJ2-1; possibly TRBD1 or TRBD2 for D (5 bases each). With 7 bases removed from V and 10 bases from J, the gap between germline ends came to 26 bases. This CDR3 comprises 16 residues. Germline V CDR1 and CDR2: LNHDA, SQIVND (reference sequence). The CDR3 loop is CASTLTGRTKLGEQFF. CDR3 coding DNA: TGTGCCAGTACCCTCACGGGACGGACAAAACTGGGAGAGCAGTTCTTC.

This chain uses TRBV28 with TRBJ1-4; D is perhaps TRBD1 (6 bases). V dropped 4 bases and J dropped 4 bases, with 22 bases sitting between them. Germline-derived CDR1 and CDR2 are MDHEN and SYDVKM. The CDR3 spans 18 residues. CDR3 coding DNA: TGTGCCAGCAGTTCCCCACAGGGAGGGGGGTCAGATAATGAAAAACTGTTTTTT. Translation gives CASSSPQGGGSDNEKLFF.

This clonotype has ten or more counts. The chain has TRBV9 and TRBJ2-1, with 11 bases aligning to TRBD2. CDR3 size: 15 residues. Germline CDR1 and CDR2: SGDLS and YYNGEE. V dropped 4 bases and J dropped 10; count of bases not matched to a gene: 10. CDR3 loop: CASSPILAGVGEQFF. DNA of the CDR3: TGTGCCAGCAGCCCTATACTAGCGGGAGTAGGGGAGCAGTTCTTC.

The chain combines TRBV27 with TRBJ2-1; D is unresolved. From germline, CDR1 is MNHEY and CDR2 SMNVEV (reference sequence). CDR3 length equals 13 residues. Trimming removed 1 base at V and 8 bases at J, with 9 bases between. CDR3 amino acids: CASSLLSADEQFF. The CDR3, as DNA: TGTGCCAGCAGTTTATTGTCGGCGGATGAGCAGTTCTTC.

A few counts support this clonotype. V and J are TRBV29-1 and TRBJ2-5; D is unresolved. Per the germline V gene, CDR1 is SQVTM and CDR2 is ANQGSEA. V was pared by 4 bases and J by 9 bases, with 12 bases between. CDR3 size: 11 residues. The CDR3 spells CSVVSQSPQYF. CDR3 bases: TGCAGCGTTGTTTCTCAGAGCCCCCAGTACTTC. Filled out from reference TRBV29-1 and TRBJ2-5, the complete variable domain reads SAVISQKPSRDICQRGTSLTIQCQVDSQVTMMFWYRQQPGQSLTLIATANQGSEATYESGFVIDKFPISRPNLTFSTLTVSNMSPEDSSIYLCSVVSQSPQYFGPGTRLLVL.

This clonotype was detected ten times or more. The V and J genes are TRBV13 and TRBJ1-2; the D is unclear. V was pared by 8 bases and J by 7 bases, with 11 bases between. CDR3 length: 11 residues. Per the germline V gene, CDR1 is PRHDT and CDR2 is FYEKMQ (reference sequence). CDR3 DNA sequence: TGTGCCAGCCTCCGAGACGTTGGCTACACCTTC. Protein product: CASLRDVGYTF.

This clonotype was recorded many times. J is TRBJ2-5 and V is TRBV5-5; D might be TRBD1 (7 bases). This CDR3 has 15 residues. Germline CDR1 SGHKS, CDR2 YYEKEE (reference sequence). V was pared by 0 bases and J by 5 bases, with 14 bases between. The CDR3 sequence: CASSLAGGGGETQYF. The CDR3 DNA reads TGTGCCAGCAGCTTGGCAGGGGGAGGCGGGGAGACCCAGTACTTC.

This clonotype was observed many times. This chain uses TRBV18 with TRBJ1-5, with TRBD1 matching over 9 bases. The germline V gene has CDR1 KGHSH and CDR2 LQKENI. This CDR3 comprises 14 residues. The V and J ends lost 4 bases and 5 bases, in that order; junction bases with no gene match: 3. The CDR3 reads CASSLGQGYQPQHF. The CDR3 DNA reads TGTGCCAGCTCACTCGGACAGGGGTATCAGCCCCAGCATTTT.

This clonotype was seen a handful of times. CDR3 in DNA: TGCAGTGCTCTGGGAACTAGCGGTAGCTCCTACAATGAGCAGTTCTTC. It is translated as CSALGTSGSSYNEQFF. V is TRBV20-1 and J is TRBJ2-1; the match to TRBD2 covers 8 bases. V dropped 5 bases and J dropped 0; count of bases not matched to a gene: 9. The CDR3 consists of 16 residues. Germline V gene lookup returns CDR1 DFQATT and CDR2 SNEGSKA (reference sequence).

There are many counts of this clonotype. The chain recombines TRBV20-1 with TRBJ1-5, with D tentatively TRBD1 (6 bases). This CDR3 spans 14 amino acids. Trimming took 5 bases from V and 4 from J, leaving 15 bases between them. Germline V lookup: CDR1 DFQATT, CDR2 SNEGSKA (reference sequence). The CDR3 spells CSAFGRGPNQPQHF. The CDR3 region has the DNA TGCAGTGCTTTCGGCCGGGGGCCGAATCAGCCCCAGCATTTT.

The V call is TRBV10-3, the J call TRBJ2-3, with 9 bases identical to TRBD2. The trim removed 4 bases at V and 9 bases at J, leaving 11 bases unmatched. Per the germline V gene, CDR1 is ENHRY and CDR2 is SYGVKD. The CDR3 totals 15 residues. The CDR3 DNA sequence: TGTGCCATCAGTGTAAATAGCGGGGGTGGAGAGACGCAGTATTTT. Protein sequence: CAISVNSGGGETQYF.

This clonotype was picked up many times. The chain is built from TRBV3-1 and TRBJ1-1; D may be TRBD1 (5 bases). V lost 0 bases and J 4 bases, leaving 18 bases between the germline ends. Germline values: CDR1 LGHDT, CDR2 YNNKEL (reference sequence). This CDR3 comprises 17 residues. The DNA of the CDR3 is TGTGCCAGCAGCCAAGATCCCGCCCGCCAAGGGGCCACTGAAGCTTTCTTT. It encodes CASSQDPARQGATEAFF.

This clonotype was counted only a few times. The junction differs from germline at one of its ends, possibly a read error. V and J are TRBV10-3 and TRBJ1-2; a weak D match, TRBD1 (6 bases). CDR1 is ENHRY and CDR2 is SYGVKD in the germline V gene. CDR3 size: 18 residues. This CDR3 reads CAISDLEEQGFYGYGHTF. The CDR3 nucleotides are TGTGCCATCAGTGACTTAGAAGAACAGGGTTTCTATGGCTATGGCCACACCTTC.

This clonotype showed up many times. The chain combines TRBV2 with TRBJ2-6; 7 bases match TRBD1. The germline V gene has CDR1 SNHLY and CDR2 FYNNEI. V lost 7 bases to trimming and J lost 2 bases; unmatched junction nucleotides: 5. The CDR3 extends over 15 amino acids. The CDR3 reads CASKKGQTGANVLTF. DNA for the CDR3: TGTGCCAGCAAGAAGGGACAGACTGGGGCCAACGTCCTGACTTTC.

This chain links TRBV20-1 with TRBJ2-4, with 8 bases aligning to TRBD2. Germline-derived CDR1 and CDR2 are DFQATT and SNEGSKA (reference sequence). The CDR3 consists of 13 residues. V trimming: 5 bases; J trimming: 7 bases; junction bases outside the gene matches: 7. As DNA, the CDR3 is TGCAGTGCTCCGGGGGGGAGTTGGAACATTCAGTACTTC. It encodes CSAPGGSWNIQYF.

Ten or more counts support this clonotype. CDR3 region: CASSLFGGDGGYTF. Here the CDR3 DNA reads TGTGCCAGCAGCCTATTTGGGGGCGACGGTGGCTACACCTTC. V is TRBV7-3 and J is TRBJ1-2; TRBD1 is a possible D gene (6 bases). The germline V gene has CDR1 SGHTA and CDR2 FQGTGA. This CDR3 is built from 14 residues. Between the trimmed V and J ends, which lost 5 bases and 7 bases, there was a span of 17 bases.

This sequence joins TRBV25-1 and TRBJ2-7; TRBD1 agrees at 9 bases. CDR3 length: 14 amino acids. The germline gives CDR1 MGHDK, CDR2 SYGVNS. J lost 2 bases, V lost 8 bases, and 7 bases had no gene match. The CDR3: CASGAGQGAYEQYF. The CDR3 DNA reads as TGTGCCAGCGGTGCGGGACAGGGAGCCTACGAGCAGTACTTC.

This clonotype was seen ten or more times. The chain joins TRBV27 to TRBJ2-7; D is perhaps TRBD1 (7 bases). Trimming took 6 bases from V and 4 from J, leaving 19 bases between them. This CDR3 has 15 residues. From germline, CDR1 is MNHEY and CDR2 SMNVEV (reference sequence). Here the CDR3 DNA reads TGTGCCAGCAGGTACTCAGGGGGGCCTATTTACGAGCAGTACTTC. Translating it yields CASRYSGGPIYEQYF.

This clonotype was detected a few times. The chain carries TRBV9 and TRBJ1-1, with a tentative D call TRBD1 (6 bases). The V end lost 4 bases, the J end lost 2 bases, and 18 bases lay between the germline ends. There are 16 residues in the CDR3. Germline V gene sequence: CDR1 SGDLS, CDR2 YYNGEE. DNA for the CDR3: TGTGCCAGCAGCCCCCACCGCGGGGGCCGAAACACTGAAGCTTTCTTT. Encoded protein: CASSPHRGGRNTEAFF.

This clonotype was detected ten times or more. The rearrangement uses TRBV2 and TRBJ1-6; D is possibly TRBD1 (6 bases). The CDR3 extends over 17 amino acids. Germline V lookup: CDR1 SNHLY, CDR2 FYNNEI. V was cut by 2 bases and J by 4 bases, with 15 bases left in between. For the CDR3, the DNA is TGTGCCAGCAGTGAACAGCGGGGGGGCCTATATAATTCACCCCTCCACTTT. It specifies CASSEQRGGLYNSPLHF. Looking up the rest from reference TRBV2 and TRBJ1-6 gives the full variable domain: EPEVTQTPSHQVTQMGQEVILRCVPISNHLYFYWYRQILGQKVEFLVSFYNNEISEKSEIFDDQFSVERPDGSNFTLKIRSTKLEDSAMYFCASSEQRGGLYNSPLHFGNGTRLTVT.

This clonotype was recorded at least ten times. V is TRBV6-5 and J is TRBJ1-5; no clear D. Per germline, CDR1 MNHEY and CDR2 SVGAGI. V lost 0 bases, J lost 1 base, and 7 bases lay in between. The CDR3 runs to 15 residues. The CDR3: CASSYSWRSNQPQHF. The DNA for the CDR3 is TGTGCCAGCAGTTACTCGTGGAGGAGCAATCAGCCCCAGCATTTT.

V and J are TRBV28 and TRBJ2-3; TRBD2 aligns across 10 bases. CDR1 and CDR2 from the germline V gene are MDHEN and SYDVKM. The J segment lost 8 bases and the V segment lost 7 bases, leaving 21 bases of the junction unmatched. The CDR3 covers 18 residues. The CDR3 nucleotides are TGTGCCAGCACCTTAGGGTCTAGCGGGAGTTTAGGCGGATCTACGCAGTATTTT. Its translation is CASTLGSSGSLGGSTQYF.